These 12 T cell receptor beta chains were sequenced from one sample in a study of blood T cell repertoires in COVID-19. Using immunoSEQ multiplex PCR, the repertoire was profiled, and TCRdb retains in-frame clones only, with some absent. The sample has around 200,000 clones, around 80% seen once. The sample taken for sequencing was peripheral blood. Receptors originate from a woman aged 45-65 years with acute or convalescent COVID-19.

J is TRBJ2-3 and V is TRBV5-1; 8 bases align to TRBD2. Germline values: CDR1 SGHRS, CDR2 YFSETQ. After removal of 2 bases from V and 0 bases from J, the junction contained 11 bases not matched to a gene. The CDR3 is made up of 18 amino acids. CDR3 in DNA: TGCGCCAGCAGCTTAAACCCGGGGGGGGGTATGAGCACAGATACGCAGTATTTT. This translates into CASSLNPGGGMSTDTQYF.

The V and J genes are TRBV6-4 and TRBJ2-1; 9 bases map to TRBD2. Looked up from germline, CDR1 is MRHNA and CDR2 is SNTAGT. The CDR3 contains 17 residues. V lost 5 bases to trimming and J lost 8 bases; unmatched junction nucleotides: 16. CDR3 coding DNA: TGTGCCAGCAGTCCCGGACTAGCGTTATCGATGAACCATGAGCAGTTCTTC. It specifies CASSPGLALSMNHEQFF.

The chain joins TRBV30 to TRBJ1-1; possibly TRBD1 for D (6 bases). CDR1 GTSNPN and CDR2 SVGIG come from the germline V gene (reference sequence). Trimming cost V 0 bases and J 8 bases, with 19 bases left between them. The CDR3 covers 15 residues. The CDR3, as DNA: TGTGCCTGGAGTGTATACGGACGGGGGAGGGGGGAAGCTTTCTTT. Its translation: CAWSVYGRGRGEAFF. The full variable domain, rest sourced from reference TRBV30 and TRBJ1-1, is SQTIHQWPATLVQPVGSPLSLECTVEGTSNPNLYWYRQAAGRGLQLLFYSVGIGQISSEVPQNLSASRPQDRQFILSSKKLLLSDSGFYLCAWSVYGRGRGEAFFGQGTRLTVV.

V is TRBV28 and J is TRBJ2-5; 12 bases line up with TRBD1. The CDR3 has 19 amino acids. V shed 5 bases and J 2 bases; nucleotides not matched to a gene: 15. Germline-derived CDR1 and CDR2 are MDHEN and SYDVKM. Here the CDR3 DNA reads TGTGCCAGCAGTCCGCCCACCGGGACAGGGGGCGAGGGTCAAGAGACCCAGTACTTC. Encoded protein: CASSPPTGTGGEGQETQYF. Looking up the rest from reference TRBV28 and TRBJ2-5 gives the full variable domain: DVKVTQSSRYLVKRTGEKVFLECVQDMDHENMFWYRQDPGLGLRLIYFSYDVKMKEKGDIPEGYSVSREKKERFSLILESASTNQTSMYLCASSPPTGTGGEGQETQYFGPGTRLLVL.

This clone was observed a handful of times. This chain connects TRBV30 to TRBJ2-4, with 9 bases aligning to TRBD2. This CDR3 has 14 residues. Germline V gives CDR1 GTSNPN, CDR2 SVGIG (reference sequence). Trimming removed 5 bases from V and 7 bases from J; junction bases left unmatched: 9. The chain's CDR3 is CAWGNSGSGNIQYF. CDR3 DNA: TGTGCCTGGGGAAATAGCGGGAGTGGGAACATTCAGTACTTC.

V and J are TRBV7-6 and TRBJ2-7; TRBD1 matches at 8 bases. Germline V gene sequence: CDR1 SGHVS, CDR2 FNYEAQ. This CDR3 has 15 amino acids. V was pared by 4 bases and J by 3 bases, with 8 bases of the junction left unmatched. The CDR3 DNA reads TGTGCCAGCAGCTCCGAGACAGGGGTAATCTACGAGCAGTACTTC. Amino acids: CASSSETGVIYEQYF.

The chain uses TRBV7-9 and TRBJ2-5; TRBD1 matches at 9 bases. CDR3 length: 17 amino acids. With 3 bases clipped from V and 1 base from J, the junction kept 9 bases outside the gene matches. Germline loops: CDR1 SEHNR, CDR2 FQNEAQ (reference sequence). The CDR3 region has the DNA TGTGCCAGCAGCTTGGCTGGTGGACAGGGGATCCAAGAGACCCAGTACTTC. This codes for CASSLAGGQGIQETQYF.

The rearrangement links TRBV24-1 to TRBJ2-1; D perhaps matches TRBD2 (6 bases). V lost 9 bases, J lost 8 bases, and 13 bases lay in between. CDR1 is KGHDR, CDR2 SFDVKD, per germline. The CDR3 is made up of 12 amino acids. The CDR3 loop reads CATGGYGDEQFF. CDR3 bases: TGTGCCACCGGGGGGTATGGCGATGAGCAGTTCTTC.

This rearrangement joins TRBV5-4 to TRBJ1-1; 12 bases agree with TRBD1. J lost 1 base, V lost 4 bases, and 5 bases had no gene match. CDR3 length: 16 amino acids. Germline CDR1 is SGHNT and CDR2 is YYREEE (reference sequence). The DNA of the CDR3 is TGTGCCAGCAGCCGAGCGGGACAGGGGGCGAACACTGAAGCTTTCTTT. It specifies CASSRAGQGANTEAFF. The variable domain in full, with the rest retrieved from reference TRBV5-4 and TRBJ1-1, is ETGVTQSPTHLIKTRGQQVTLRCSSQSGHNTVSWYQQALGQGPQFIFQYYREEENGRGNFPPRFSGLQFPNYSSELNVNALELDDSALYLCASSRAGQGANTEAFFGQGTRLTVV.

The chain carries TRBV5-1 and TRBJ2-5; a weak D match, TRBD1 (5 bases). The CDR3 consists of 16 residues. V was trimmed by 2 bases and J by 2 bases, leaving 16 bases between them. Germline CDR1 and CDR2: SGHRS and YFSETQ. The CDR3 here is CASSLGAIRRQETQYF. The DNA of the CDR3 is TGCGCCAGCAGCTTAGGGGCTATCCGCCGGCAAGAGACCCAGTACTTC.

V and J are TRBV19 and TRBJ2-7; 12 bases match TRBD2. Germline loops: CDR1 LNHDA, CDR2 SQIVND (reference sequence). There are 14 residues in the CDR3. The ends lost 7 bases at V and 5 bases at J; junction bases unmatched: 6. This CDR3 is CASKRTSGRNEQYF. The DNA for the CDR3 is TGTGCCAGTAAAAGAACTAGCGGGAGGAACGAGCAGTACTTC.

The chain is built from TRBV6-1 and TRBJ1-5, with 10 bases lining up with TRBD1. CDR3 length: 14 amino acids. The ends lost 2 bases at V and 7 bases at J; junction bases unmatched: 2. Per germline, CDR1 MNHNS and CDR2 SASEGT. CDR3 in amino acids: CASSERTGGQPQHF. CDR3 coding DNA: TGTGCCAGCAGTGAAAGGACAGGGGGACAGCCCCAGCATTTT.